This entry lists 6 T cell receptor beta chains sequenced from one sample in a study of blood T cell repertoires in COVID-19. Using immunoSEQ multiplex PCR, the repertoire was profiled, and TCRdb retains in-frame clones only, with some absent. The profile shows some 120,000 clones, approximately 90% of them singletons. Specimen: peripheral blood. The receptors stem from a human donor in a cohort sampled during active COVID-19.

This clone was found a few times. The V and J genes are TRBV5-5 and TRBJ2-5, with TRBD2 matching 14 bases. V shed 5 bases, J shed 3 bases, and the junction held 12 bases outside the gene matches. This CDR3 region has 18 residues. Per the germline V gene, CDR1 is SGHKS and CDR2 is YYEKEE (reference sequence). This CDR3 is CASRYAGGLAGVKETQYF. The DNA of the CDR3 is TGTGCCAGCAGATACGCCGGGGGACTAGCGGGGGTGAAAGAGACCCAGTACTTC.

The CDR3 loop reads CAIRLGGLRGPLGNEQFF. DNA for the CDR3: TGTGCCATCCGACTGGGGGGGCTCCGCGGACCCCTGGGGAATGAGCAGTTCTTC. The chain couples TRBV11-2 to TRBJ2-1, with a weak D call TRBD2 (7 bases). The germline V and J ends were trimmed by 10 bases and 7 bases, with 32 bases remaining between them. CDR3 size: 18 residues. Germline V CDR1 and CDR2: SGHAT, FQNNGV.

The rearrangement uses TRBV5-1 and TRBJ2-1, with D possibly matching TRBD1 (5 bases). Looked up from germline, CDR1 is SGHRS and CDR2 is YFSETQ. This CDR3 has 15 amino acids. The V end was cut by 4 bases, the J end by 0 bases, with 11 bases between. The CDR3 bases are TGCGCCAGCAGCCCCGACAGAGTCTCCTACAATGAGCAGTTCTTC. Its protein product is CASSPDRVSYNEQFF.

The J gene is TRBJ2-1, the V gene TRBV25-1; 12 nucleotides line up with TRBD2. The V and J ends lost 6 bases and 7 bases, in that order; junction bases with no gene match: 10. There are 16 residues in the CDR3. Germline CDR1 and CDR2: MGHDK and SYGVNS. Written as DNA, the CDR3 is TGTGCCAGCAGCCCCCCTGGACTAGCGGGATGGAATGAGCAGTTCTTC. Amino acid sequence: CASSPPGLAGWNEQFF.

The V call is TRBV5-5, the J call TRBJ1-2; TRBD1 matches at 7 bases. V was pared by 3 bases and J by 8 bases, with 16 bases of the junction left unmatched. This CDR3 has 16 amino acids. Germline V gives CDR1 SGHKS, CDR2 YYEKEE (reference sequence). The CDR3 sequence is CASSSPSTGFSEGYTF. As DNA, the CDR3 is TGTGCCAGCAGCTCGCCGTCGACAGGGTTTTCAGAAGGCTACACCTTC.

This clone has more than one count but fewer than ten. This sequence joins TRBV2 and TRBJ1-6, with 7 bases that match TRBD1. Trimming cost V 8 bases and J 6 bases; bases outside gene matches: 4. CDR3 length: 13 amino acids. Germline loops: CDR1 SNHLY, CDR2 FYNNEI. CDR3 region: CASHGQANSPLHF. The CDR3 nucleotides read TGTGCCAGCCACGGACAGGCTAATTCACCCCTCCACTTT.